The next 18 T cell receptor beta chains were all read from a single sample in a study of T cell responses to AZD1222 COVID-19 vaccine (dated by TCRdb to the early 2020s). This sample's time point label indicates: baseline before first vaccination. To prepare the library, the immunoSEQ multiplex PCR assay was applied. As stored in TCRdb, this immuneACCESS dataset retains in-frame rearrangements with V and J assigned. A fraction of the clones does not appear; measured against another copy, unresolved V genes explain less than half of the discrepancy, and the remainder lacks a known reason. The sample contains 150,000 to 200,000 clones, more than 80% of them found a single time. About 4% of the sample goes to the ten largest clones. The sequences come from peripheral blood, collected on day 0 of AZD1222 vaccination. Receptor source: an adult in good health.

About this clone: Other nucleotide sequences from this sample produce the same CDR3. This sequence joins TRBV12-3 or TRBV12-4 and TRBJ2-7; tentative D call: TRBD1 (5 bases). V lost 3 bases and J 2 bases, leaving 8 bases between the germline ends. The CDR3 has 13 amino acids. CDR3 bases: TGTGCCAGCAGTTTCCAGGGCGCCTACGAGCAGTACTTC. This gives the protein CASSFQGAYEQYF.

V usage is TRBV3-1 (or the pseudogene TRBV3-2) and J usage is TRBJ2-7, with 10 bases that match TRBD1. The CDR3 has 13 amino acids. V lost 4 bases, J lost 3 bases, and 0 bases stayed unmatched. The germline CDR1 and CDR2 sequences are LGHDT and YNNKEL (reference sequence). The CDR3 loop is CASSRTGGYEQYF. The CDR3 bases are TGTGCCAGCAGCCGGACAGGGGGCTACGAGCAGTACTTC.

This clone was observed many times. The chain combines TRBV15 with TRBJ2-7, with D hard to call. The germline V gene encodes CDR1 LNHNV and CDR2 YYDKDF (reference sequence). Deletions cut 0 bases from V and 4 bases from J, with 19 bases between. The length of the CDR3 is 17 residues. The CDR3 DNA follows: TGTGCCACCAGCAGAGAGCGGAGAATCGCCTCCCTTTACGAGCAGTACTTC. The encoded protein is CATSRERRIASLYEQYF.

J is TRBJ1-5 and V is TRBV12-3 or TRBV12-4, with unresolved D. The CDR3 sequence is 13 residues long. V lost 7 bases and J lost 0, with 7 bases in between. CDR3 region: CASTKYSNQPQHF. The CDR3 coding sequence is TGTGCCAGCACCAAGTATAGCAATCAGCCCCAGCATTTT.

The chain uses TRBV18 and TRBJ2-3; D unresolved. Per germline, CDR1 KGHSH and CDR2 LQKENI. The V end was cut by 0 bases, the J end by 6 bases, with 10 bases between. The CDR3 has 14 amino acids. The CDR3 nucleotides read TGTGCCAGCTCACCACCGGCACCCGCGGATACGCAGTATTTT. This translates into CASSPPAPADTQYF. Variable domain in full (rest from reference TRBV18 and TRBJ2-3): NAGVMQNPRHLVRRRGQEARLRCSPMKGHSHVYWYRQLPEEGLKFMVYLQKENIIDESGMPKERFSAEFPKEGPSILRIQQVVRGDSAAYFCASSPPAPADTQYFGPGTRLTVL.

This chain uses TRBV19 with TRBJ2-5; D is unclear. CDR3 length: 14 amino acids. Trimming left V 5 bases short and J 6 bases short, with 16 bases between. Germline V gives CDR1 LNHDA, CDR2 SQIVND (reference sequence). In DNA form, the CDR3 reads TGTGCCAGTAGTCCCTCCATGGGCAGCCAGACCCAGTACTTC. The encoded protein is CASSPSMGSQTQYF.

V gene TRBV4-2 combines with J gene TRBJ2-5, with 11 bases lining up with TRBD2. V shed 0 bases, J shed 4 bases, and the junction held 4 bases outside the gene matches. CDR3 length equals 16 residues. Germline V gene data show CDR1 as LGHNA and CDR2 as YNFKEQ. CDR3 sequence (DNA): TGTGCCAGCAGCCAAGATAGCGGGGGGGCCACAGAGACCCAGTACTTC. As protein: CASSQDSGGATETQYF.

The rearrangement uses TRBV6-5 and TRBJ1-1, with no clear D. Germline CDR1 is MNHEY and CDR2 is SVGAGI. V was clipped by 8 bases and J by 0 bases, with 10 bases between them. The length of the CDR3 is 13 residues. CDR3 DNA sequence: TGTGCCAGCTTAAGGGAACTGAACACTGAAGCTTTCTTT. It is translated as CASLRELNTEAFF.

This chain joins TRBV6-5 and TRBJ1-2; no clear D. Trimming pared 6 bases from V and 4 bases from J, leaving 9 bases between. Germline CDR1 and CDR2: MNHEY and SVGAGI. CDR3 length: 12 amino acids. CDR3 coding DNA: TGTGCCAGCAGAGACCGCCCCTATGGCTACACCTTC. Its protein is CASRDRPYGYTF.

The genes are TRBV19 and TRBJ2-3, with D perhaps matching TRBD1 (5 bases). CDR3 size: 15 residues. CDR1 and CDR2 (germline): LNHDA, SQIVND (reference sequence). With 3 bases removed from V and 2 bases from J, the gap between germline ends came to 12 bases. For the CDR3, the DNA is TGTGCCAGTAGTATTTTGAAGGGGAACACAGATACGCAGTATTTT. Protein sequence: CASSILKGNTDTQYF.

The V gene is TRBV11-3, the J gene TRBJ2-7, with D perhaps TRBD1 (6 bases). CDR3 length: 13 residues. The V end lost 1 base, the J end lost 3 bases, and 7 bases lay between the germline ends. Germline loops: CDR1 SGHNT, CDR2 YENEEA. This CDR3 is CASSLVQGYEQYF. Here the CDR3 DNA reads TGTGCCAGCAGCTTAGTACAGGGCTACGAGCAGTACTTC.

The chain is built from TRBV2 and TRBJ1-6, with D unclear. Deletions cut 4 bases from V and 10 bases from J, with 11 bases between. The germline V gene encodes CDR1 SNHLY and CDR2 FYNNEI. CDR3 length: 13 residues. The chain's CDR3 is CASSVVFSSPLHF. DNA for the CDR3: TGTGCCAGCAGTGTAGTATTTAGCTCACCCCTCCACTTT. The entire variable domain, with the rest obtained from reference TRBV2 and TRBJ1-6, is as follows: EPEVTQTPSHQVTQMGQEVILRCVPISNHLYFYWYRQILGQKVEFLVSFYNNEISEKSEIFDDQFSVERPDGSNFTLKIRSTKLEDSAMYFCASSVVFSSPLHFGNGTRLTVT.

V and J are TRBV4-1 and TRBJ1-6; 10 bases line up with TRBD1. V shed 4 bases and J 9 bases; nucleotides not matched to a gene: 9. Germline V gives CDR1 MGHRA, CDR2 YSYEKL. CDR3 length equals 16 residues. CDR3 protein: CASSPRDRGFGSPLHF. The CDR3, as DNA: TGCGCCAGCAGCCCACGGGACAGGGGCTTTGGTTCACCCCTCCACTTT.

V gene TRBV5-6 combines with J gene TRBJ2-7; D not certain. The V and J ends lost 5 bases and 0 bases respectively, with 15 bases between them. The V gene's germline CDR1 is SGHDT and CDR2 YYEEEE. The CDR3 has 15 residues. The CDR3: CASSVGMGISYEQYF. The CDR3 nucleotides read TGTGCCAGCAGTGTGGGTATGGGCATCTCCTACGAGCAGTACTTC.

J is TRBJ1-6 and V is TRBV11-2; 7 bases are a match to TRBD1. Germline CDR1 and CDR2: SGHAT and FQNNGV. This CDR3 comprises 19 residues. The junction had 16 bases not matched to a gene; V was cut back by 3 bases and J by 5 bases. The CDR3 DNA reads TGTGCCAGCAGCTTGAATGGACTCCCCGGGACAGCAAATAATTCACCCCTCCACTTT. Protein: CASSLNGLPGTANNSPLHF.

This chain links TRBV18 with TRBJ2-7, with 8 nucleotides matching TRBD1. V lost 5 bases to trimming and J lost 3 bases; unmatched junction nucleotides: 9. The CDR3 totals 15 residues. Per germline, CDR1 KGHSH and CDR2 LQKENI. The CDR3, as DNA: TGTGCCAGCTCAGCCCCCCCCGGGACAGGCTACGAGCAGTACTTC. Amino acids: CASSAPPGTGYEQYF.

This clone was recorded only once. The rearrangement joins TRBV6-6 to TRBJ2-3; TRBD2 matches at 11 bases. Germline trimming cut 6 bases from V and 4 bases from J; bases unmatched to any gene: 6. CDR1 is MNHNY, CDR2 SVGAGI, per germline (reference sequence). The CDR3 is made up of 15 amino acids. The CDR3 sequence is CASRPGTSGSDTQYF. CDR3 in DNA: TGTGCCAGCAGACCCGGGACTAGCGGATCAGATACGCAGTATTTT.

The chain combines TRBV29-1 with TRBJ1-1, with D perhaps TRBD1 (6 bases). The V and J ends lost 2 bases and 2 bases respectively, with 12 bases between them. The CDR3 spans 14 residues. Germline CDR1 is SQVTM and CDR2 is ANQGSEA. The CDR3 protein is CSVELGGANTEAFF. The CDR3 bases are TGCAGCGTTGAACTAGGGGGTGCCAACACTGAAGCTTTCTTT.